This T cell receptor beta chain was sequenced during a study of response to subunit inactivated influenza vaccine. This clonotype was observed a few times. A single record per CDR3 protein comes from TCRdb applying MiXCR to the RT-PCR reads. The top ten hold less than 8.5% of the sample, which has just under 250,000 distinct CDR3 sequences, 9.5% to 15% seen once. The CDR3 sequence is 14 residues long. From germline, CDR1 is SEHNR and CDR2 FQNEAQ (reference sequence). V shed 4 bases and J shed 5 bases, with 14 bases lying between them. The sample consisted of non-naive T cells sorted from PBMCs, taken 14 days before vaccination. This chain links TRBV7-9 with TRBJ2-5; D may be TRBD1 (6 bases). The TCR comes from a man aged 50-59 years who received an inactivated influenza vaccine. CDR3 coding DNA: TGTGCCAGCAGCTCACGACAGGTCGAGGAGACCCAGTACTTC. Amino acid sequence: CASSSRQVEETQYF. The full variable domain, its missing parts supplied by reference TRBV7-9 and TRBJ2-5, is DTGVSQNPRHKITKRGQNVTFRCDPISEHNRLYWYRQTLGQGPEFLTYFQNEAQLEKSRLLSDRFSAERPKGSFSTLEIQRTEQGDSAMYLCASSSRQVEETQYFGPGTRLLVL.